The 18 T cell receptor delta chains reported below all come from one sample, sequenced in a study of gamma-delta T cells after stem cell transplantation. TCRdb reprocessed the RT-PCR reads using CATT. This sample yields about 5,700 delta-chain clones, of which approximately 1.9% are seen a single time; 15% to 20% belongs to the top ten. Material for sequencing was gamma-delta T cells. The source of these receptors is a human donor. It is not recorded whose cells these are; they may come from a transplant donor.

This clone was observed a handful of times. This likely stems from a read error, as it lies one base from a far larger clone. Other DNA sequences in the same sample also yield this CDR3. The CDR3 loop is CACDPLRTGGYEADKLIF. In DNA form, the CDR3 reads TGTGCCTGTGACCCCCTCCGTACTGGGGGATACGAAGCCGATAAACTCATCTTT. The V and J genes are TRDV2 and TRDJ1; 13 nucleotides align to TRDD3. The V and J ends lost 3 bases and 3 bases, in that order; junction bases with no gene match: 12. CDR1 GEAIGNYY and CDR2 EKD come from the germline V gene. CDR3 size: 18 residues.

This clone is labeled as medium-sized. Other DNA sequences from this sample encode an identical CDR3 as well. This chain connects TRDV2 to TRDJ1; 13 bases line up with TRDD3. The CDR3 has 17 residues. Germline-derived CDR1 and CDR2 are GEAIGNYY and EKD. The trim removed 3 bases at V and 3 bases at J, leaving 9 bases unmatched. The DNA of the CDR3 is TGTGCCTGTGACTCGCTACTGGGGGATACGCACGCCGATAAACTCATCTTT. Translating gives CACDSLLGDTHADKLIF.

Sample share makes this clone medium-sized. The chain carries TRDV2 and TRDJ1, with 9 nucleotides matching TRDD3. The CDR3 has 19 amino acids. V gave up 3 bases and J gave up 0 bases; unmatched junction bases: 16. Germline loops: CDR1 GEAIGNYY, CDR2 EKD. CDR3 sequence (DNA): TGTGCCTGTGACCAACCCGTAGACTGGGGGAGAACTGACACCGATAAACTCATCTTT. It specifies CACDQPVDWGRTDTDKLIF.

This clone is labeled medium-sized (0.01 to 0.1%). The CDR3, as DNA: TGTGCCTGTGACACGCTGGGGGATACCGACACCGATAAACTCATCTTT. Translating gives CACDTLGDTDTDKLIF. The rearrangement links TRDV2 to TRDJ1, with 11 bases aligning to TRDD3. Germline V gene lookup returns CDR1 GEAIGNYY and CDR2 EKD. The J segment lost 0 bases and the V segment lost 1 base, leaving 3 bases of the junction unmatched. The CDR3 is 16 residues long.

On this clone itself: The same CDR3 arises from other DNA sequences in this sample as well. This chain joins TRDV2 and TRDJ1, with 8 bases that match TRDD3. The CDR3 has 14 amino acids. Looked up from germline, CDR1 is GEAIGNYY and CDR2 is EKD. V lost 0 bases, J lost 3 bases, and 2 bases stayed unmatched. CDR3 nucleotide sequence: TGTGCCTGTGACACCGTACTGGGGGCCGATAAACTCATCTTT. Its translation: CACDTVLGADKLIF.

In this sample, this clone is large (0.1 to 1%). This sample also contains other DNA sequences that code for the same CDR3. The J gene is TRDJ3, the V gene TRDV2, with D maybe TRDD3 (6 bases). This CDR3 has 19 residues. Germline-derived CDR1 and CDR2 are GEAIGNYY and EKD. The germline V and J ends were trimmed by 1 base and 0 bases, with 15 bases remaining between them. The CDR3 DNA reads TGTGCCTGTGACACTCCGGGGATGACGGGCTCCTGGGACACCCGACAGATGTTTTTC. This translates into CACDTPGMTGSWDTRQMFF.

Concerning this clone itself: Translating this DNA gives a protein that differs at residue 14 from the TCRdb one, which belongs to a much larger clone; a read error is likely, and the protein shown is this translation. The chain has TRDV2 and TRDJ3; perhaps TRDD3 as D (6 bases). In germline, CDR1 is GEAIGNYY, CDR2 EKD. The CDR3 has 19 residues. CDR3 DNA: TGTGCCTGTGACACCGGGGATCCGTTAAGCTCCTGGGACGCCCGACAGATGTTTTTC. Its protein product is CACDTGDPLSSWDARQMFF.

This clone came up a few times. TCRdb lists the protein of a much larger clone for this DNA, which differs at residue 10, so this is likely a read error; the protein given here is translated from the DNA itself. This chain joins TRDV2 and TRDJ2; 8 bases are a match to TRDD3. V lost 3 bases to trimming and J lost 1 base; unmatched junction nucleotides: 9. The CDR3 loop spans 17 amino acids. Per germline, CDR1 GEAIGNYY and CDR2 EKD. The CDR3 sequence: CACDLVLGGDLTAQLFF. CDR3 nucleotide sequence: TGTGCCTGTGACCTCGTACTGGGGGGAGATTTGACAGCACAACTCTTCTTT.

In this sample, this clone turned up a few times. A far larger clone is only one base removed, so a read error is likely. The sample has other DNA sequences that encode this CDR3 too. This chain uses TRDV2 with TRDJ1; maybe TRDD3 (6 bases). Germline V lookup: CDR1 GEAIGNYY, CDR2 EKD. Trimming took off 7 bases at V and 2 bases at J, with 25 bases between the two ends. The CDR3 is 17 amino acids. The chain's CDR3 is CACEGLGPMHGTDKLIF. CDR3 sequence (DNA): TGTGCCTGCGAGGGACTGGGTCCGATGCACGGGACCGATAAACTCATCTTT.

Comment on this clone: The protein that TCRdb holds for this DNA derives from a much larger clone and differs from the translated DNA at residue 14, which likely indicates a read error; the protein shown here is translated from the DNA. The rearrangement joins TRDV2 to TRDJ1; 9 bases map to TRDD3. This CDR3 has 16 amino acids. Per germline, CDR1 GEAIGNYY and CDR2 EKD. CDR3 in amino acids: CACDMAGGSDTDKPIF. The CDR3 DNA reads TGTGCCTGTGACATGGCTGGGGGATCCGACACCGATAAACCCATCTTT.

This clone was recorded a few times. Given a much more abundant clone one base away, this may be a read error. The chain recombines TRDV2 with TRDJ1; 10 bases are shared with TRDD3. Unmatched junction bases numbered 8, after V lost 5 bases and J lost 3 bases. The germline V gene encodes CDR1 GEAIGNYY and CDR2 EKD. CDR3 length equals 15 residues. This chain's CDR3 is CACVELGDLADKLIF. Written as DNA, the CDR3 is TGTGCCTGTGTCGAACTGGGGGATCTAGCCGATAAACTCATCTTT.

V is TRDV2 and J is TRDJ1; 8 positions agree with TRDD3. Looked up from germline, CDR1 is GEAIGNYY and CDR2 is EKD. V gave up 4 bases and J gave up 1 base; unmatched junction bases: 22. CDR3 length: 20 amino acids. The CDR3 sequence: CACDLLGGRPSDLITDKLIF. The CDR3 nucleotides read TGTGCCTGTGATCTACTGGGGGGCCGACCCTCAGACCTGATCACCGATAAACTCATCTTT.

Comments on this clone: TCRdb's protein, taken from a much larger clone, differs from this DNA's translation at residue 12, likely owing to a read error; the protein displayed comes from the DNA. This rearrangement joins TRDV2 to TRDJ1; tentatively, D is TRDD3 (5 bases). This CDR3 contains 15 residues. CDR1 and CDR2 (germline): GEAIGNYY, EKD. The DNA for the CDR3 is TGTGCCTGTGACCCCTTGGGGTCCCACACCGATGAACTCATCTTT. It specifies CACDPLGSHTDELIF.

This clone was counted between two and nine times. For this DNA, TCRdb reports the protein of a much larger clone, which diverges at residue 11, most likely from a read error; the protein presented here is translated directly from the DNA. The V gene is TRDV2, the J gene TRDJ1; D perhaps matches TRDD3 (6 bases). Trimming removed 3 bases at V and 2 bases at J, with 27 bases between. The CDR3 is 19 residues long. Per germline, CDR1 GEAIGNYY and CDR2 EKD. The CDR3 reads CACDPLARDMSSVTDKLIF. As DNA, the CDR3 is TGTGCCTGTGACCCCCTCGCTCGGGATATGTCCTCGGTGACCGATAAACTCATCTTT.

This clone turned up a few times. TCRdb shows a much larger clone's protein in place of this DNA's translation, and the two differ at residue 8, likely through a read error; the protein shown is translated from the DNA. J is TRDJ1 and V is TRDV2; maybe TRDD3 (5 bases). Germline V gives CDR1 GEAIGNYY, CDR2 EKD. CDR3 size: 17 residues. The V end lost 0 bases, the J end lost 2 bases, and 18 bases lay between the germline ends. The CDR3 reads CACDTLGSVLATDKLIF. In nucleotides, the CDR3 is TGTGCCTGTGACACCCTAGGGAGCGTACTGGCTACCGATAAACTCATCTTT.

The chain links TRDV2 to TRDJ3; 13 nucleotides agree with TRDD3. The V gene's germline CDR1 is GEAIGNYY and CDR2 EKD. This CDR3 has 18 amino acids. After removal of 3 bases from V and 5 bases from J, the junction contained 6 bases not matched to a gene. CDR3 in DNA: TGTGCCTGTGACCAAGTACTGGGGGATACGCGGGACACCCGACAGATGTTTTTC. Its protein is CACDQVLGDTRDTRQMFF.

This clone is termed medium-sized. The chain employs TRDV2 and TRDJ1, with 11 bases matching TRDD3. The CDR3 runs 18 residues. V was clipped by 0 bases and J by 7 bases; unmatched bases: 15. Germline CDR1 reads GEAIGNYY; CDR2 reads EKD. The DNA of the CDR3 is TGTGCCTGTGACACCGCCGGCCGCCAGCTTGGGGGATACGCTAAACTCATCTTT. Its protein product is CACDTAGRQLGGYAKLIF.

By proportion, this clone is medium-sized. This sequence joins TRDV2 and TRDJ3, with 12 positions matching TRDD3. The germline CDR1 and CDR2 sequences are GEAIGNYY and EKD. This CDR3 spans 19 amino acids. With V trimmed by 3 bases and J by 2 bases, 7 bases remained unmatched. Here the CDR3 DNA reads TGTGCCTGTGACTCACTACTGGGGGATACAGCCTGGGACACCCGACAGATGTTTTTC. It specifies CACDSLLGDTAWDTRQMFF.